The 21 T cell receptor beta chains reported below all come from one sample, sequenced in a study of blood T cell repertoires in COVID-19. Measured with immunoSEQ multiplex PCR; TCRdb has only the in-frame clones, and not every one. The profile shows 200,000 to 250,000 clones, 70% to 90% of them singletons. Sequencing used PBMCs or T cells enriched from blood (not recorded which). The receptors were sampled from a woman in her forties or fifties with acute COVID-19.

This chain uses TRBV25-1 with TRBJ1-1, with unresolved D. The germline V and J ends were trimmed by 0 bases and 1 base, with 6 bases remaining between them. CDR1 is MGHDK and CDR2 is SYGVNS in the germline V gene. The CDR3 is 14 residues long. The CDR3 reads CASSEYRQNTEAFF. CDR3 nucleotide sequence: TGTGCCAGCAGTGAATATCGACAGAACACTGAAGCTTTCTTT.

The genes are TRBV7-2 and TRBJ2-7; 8 bases fit TRBD1. V dropped 5 bases and J dropped 3; count of bases not matched to a gene: 6. Germline V gives CDR1 SGHTA, CDR2 FQGNSA. CDR3 size: 14 residues. CDR3 protein: CASSLPTGDYEQYF. CDR3 bases: TGTGCCAGCAGCCTACCGACAGGGGACTACGAGCAGTACTTC.

The CDR3 spells CAISETGTGGLGNEKLFF. Here the CDR3 DNA reads TGTGCCATCAGTGAGACCGGGACAGGGGGCCTCGGTAATGAAAAACTGTTTTTT. V usage is TRBV10-3 and J usage is TRBJ1-4; 12 nucleotides align to TRBD1. V dropped 2 bases and J dropped 4; count of bases not matched to a gene: 8. The CDR3 extends over 18 amino acids. CDR1 is ENHRY and CDR2 is SYGVKD in the germline V gene.

V is TRBV19 and J is TRBJ1-5; weak D call: TRBD1 (6 bases). Germline CDR1 reads LNHDA; CDR2 reads SQIVND (reference sequence). V was cut by 4 bases and J by 4 bases, with 17 bases left in between. This CDR3 contains 16 residues. In DNA form, the CDR3 reads TGTGCCAGTAGTAAACAGGGAGAGTGGGCTAATCAGCCCCAGCATTTT. It translates to CASSKQGEWANQPQHF.

The chain has TRBV19 and TRBJ2-1; TRBD1 matches at 11 bases. The CDR3 is 13 amino acids. The trim removed 6 bases at V and 10 bases at J, leaving 5 bases unmatched. Germline lookup yields CDR1 LNHDA and CDR2 SQIVND (reference sequence). This chain's CDR3 is CASSPGQGAEQFF. CDR3 coding DNA: TGTGCCAGTAGCCCTGGACAGGGGGCCGAGCAGTTCTTC.

V is TRBV9 and J is TRBJ2-7, with 11 nucleotides matching TRBD2. The ends lost 2 bases at V and 6 bases at J; junction bases unmatched: 4. Germline lookup yields CDR1 SGDLS and CDR2 YYNGEE. The CDR3 covers 14 residues. The CDR3 bases are TGTGCCAGCAGCGTTAGCGGGGGGGCCGGCGAGCAGTACTTC. Protein sequence: CASSVSGGAGEQYF.

The chain recombines TRBV7-2 with TRBJ1-1, with D perhaps matching TRBD1 (6 bases). V was trimmed by 5 bases and J by 0 bases, leaving 13 bases between them. This CDR3 has 15 amino acids. The germline V gene has CDR1 SGHTA and CDR2 FQGNSA. For the CDR3, the DNA is TGTGCCAGCAGCCAATCTCACAGGGTGAACACTGAAGCTTTCTTT. Protein: CASSQSHRVNTEAFF. Combining the CDR3 with reference TRBV7-2 and TRBJ1-1 gives the whole variable domain GAGVSQSPSNKVTEKGKDVELRCDPISGHTALYWYRQSLGQGLEFLIYFQGNSAPDKSGLPSDRFSAERTGGSVSTLTIQRTQQEDSAVYLCASSQSHRVNTEAFFGQGTRLTVV.

The rearrangement links TRBV3-1 (or the pseudogene TRBV3-2) to TRBJ2-7; D is possibly TRBD1 (5 bases). V lost 4 bases to trimming and J lost 1 base, with 11 bases between them. There are 14 residues in the CDR3. Germline V gene lookup returns CDR1 LGHDT and CDR2 YNNKEL (reference sequence). For the CDR3, the DNA is TGTGCCAGCAGCCCGCTACAGGCATCCTACGAGCAGTACTTC. Protein: CASSPLQASYEQYF.

This sequence joins TRBV7-6 and TRBJ1-1; 8 bases agree with TRBD1. Germline-derived CDR1 and CDR2 are SGHVS and FNYEAQ. The length of the CDR3 is 15 residues. V lost 2 bases, J lost 4 bases, and 6 bases stayed unmatched. CDR3 DNA sequence: TGTGCCAGCAGCTTACCGACAGGGGCGACCACTGAAGCTTTCTTT. The encoded protein is CASSLPTGATTEAFF.

The chain employs TRBV9 and TRBJ1-2; 10 positions match TRBD1. CDR3 size: 14 residues. Losses at the gene ends were 7 bases for V and 8 bases for J; bases not matched to a gene: 11. Per the germline V gene, CDR1 is SGDLS and CDR2 is YYNGEE. The CDR3 nucleotides read TGTGCCAGCGGGAGGGGACAGGGGACGGGCGGCTACACCTTC. This gives the protein CASGRGQGTGGYTF. Based on the CDR3 plus reference TRBV9 and TRBJ1-2, the full variable domain is DSGVTQTPKHLITATGQRVTLRCSPRSGDLSVYWYQQSLDQGLQFLIQYYNGEERAKGNILERFSAQQFPDLHSELNLSSLELGDSALYFCASGRGQGTGGYTFGSGTRLTVV.

The V and J genes are TRBV28 and TRBJ1-2; no clear D. V dropped 6 bases and J dropped 8 bases, with 10 bases sitting between them. CDR1 is MDHEN and CDR2 is SYDVKM in the germline V gene. The CDR3 has 11 amino acids. The CDR3, as DNA: TGTGCCAGCAGCGCCTTGAGGGGCTACACCTTC. Its protein product is CASSALRGYTF.

V gene TRBV3-1 (or the pseudogene TRBV3-2) combines with J gene TRBJ1-1; D might be TRBD1 (5 bases). The germline V and J ends were trimmed by 6 bases and 9 bases, with 11 bases remaining between them. This CDR3 is 11 amino acids long. CDR1 is LGHDT and CDR2 is YNNKEL in the germline V gene (reference sequence). The CDR3 nucleotides are TGTGCCAGCAGTCTCCAGGGTAAAGCTTTCTTT. It codes for CASSLQGKAFF.

The rearrangement links TRBV2 to TRBJ1-5; no reliable D call. V lost 7 bases and J 1 base, leaving 11 bases between the germline ends. Germline values: CDR1 SNHLY, CDR2 FYNNEI. The CDR3 covers 14 residues. The DNA for the CDR3 is TGTGCCAGCACTGGGCCGCAGAGCAATCAGCCCCAGCATTTT. This codes for CASTGPQSNQPQHF.

CDR3 nucleotides: TGTGCCAGCAGCCCCGAGGCGGGAGGCTATGGCTACACCTTC. Translating gives CASSPEAGGYGYTF. This chain joins TRBV3-1 (or the pseudogene TRBV3-2) and TRBJ1-2, with D unclear. CDR1 and CDR2 from the germline V gene are LGHDT and YNNKEL (reference sequence). This CDR3 is built from 14 residues. Trimming took off 4 bases at V and 4 bases at J, with 13 bases between the two ends.

Worth noting for this clone: At one boundary the junction diverges from the germline segment, which might be a read error. The CDR3 spells CATSREGAPSPGYTF. CDR3 coding DNA: TGTGCCACCAGCCGAGAGGGGGCACCGAGTCCTGGCTACACCTTC. The chain is built from TRBV15 and TRBJ1-2; 7 bases match TRBD1. This CDR3 comprises 15 residues. The V gene's germline CDR1 is LNHNV and CDR2 YYDKDF (reference sequence).

The rearrangement uses TRBV6-5 and TRBJ1-2, with TRBD1 as a possible D gene (5 bases). Germline V gives CDR1 MNHEY, CDR2 SVGAGI. V lost 6 bases, J lost 0 bases, and 11 bases lay in between. The CDR3 is 14 residues long. Written as DNA, the CDR3 is TGTGCCAGCAGCCGTAGACAGCCTAACTATGGCTACACCTTC. It yields the protein CASSRRQPNYGYTF.

This clone has more than one count but fewer than ten. The chain employs TRBV5-4 and TRBJ1-2; 11 nucleotides agree with TRBD1. Germline CDR1 SGHNT, CDR2 YYREEE (reference sequence). The CDR3 extends over 15 amino acids. The V segment lost 0 bases and the J segment 4 bases; nucleotides outside the gene matches: 2. The CDR3 DNA reads TGTGCCAGCAGCTTGGAGGGGACAGGGGGCTATGGCTACACCTTC. Protein sequence: CASSLEGTGGYGYTF.

This clone was detected many times. V gene TRBV19 combines with J gene TRBJ1-2; tentative D call: TRBD1 (6 bases). CDR3 length: 15 residues. Germline CDR1 is LNHDA and CDR2 is SQIVND (reference sequence). The V gene lost 0 bases and the J gene lost 4 bases, with 12 bases spanning the gap. The CDR3 reads CASSIDPKGGYGYTF. CDR3 DNA sequence: TGTGCCAGTAGTATAGATCCTAAAGGGGGCTATGGCTACACCTTC. The variable domain in full, completed from reference TRBV19 and TRBJ1-2, reads DGGITQSPKYLFRKEGQNVTLSCEQNLNHDAMYWYRQDPGQGLRLIYYSQIVNDFQKGDIAEGYSVSREKKESFPLTVTSAQKNPTAFYLCASSIDPKGGYGYTFGSGTRLTVV.

The table lists this clone with a count of one. V is TRBV6-2 or TRBV6-3 and J is TRBJ2-3; weak D call: TRBD1 (5 bases). CDR1 is MNHEY, CDR2 SVGEGT, per germline. The V end was cut by 2 bases, the J end by 7 bases, with 13 bases between. The CDR3 consists of 14 residues. For the CDR3, the DNA is TGTGCCAGCAGTTACGATGGGGCACAGAATACGCAGTATTTT. Translated: CASSYDGAQNTQYF.

This chain joins TRBV5-5 and TRBJ1-1; a weak D match, TRBD1 (5 bases). CDR3 length: 14 residues. The germline V gene has CDR1 SGHKS and CDR2 YYEKEE (reference sequence). V was shortened by 4 bases and J by 1 base, with 11 bases between the two germline ends. CDR3 region: CASSTLDRNTEAFF. For the CDR3, the DNA is TGTGCCAGCAGCACCCTAGACAGGAACACTGAAGCTTTCTTT.

The CDR3, as DNA: TGTGCCAGTAGAACGGGGGTAGCTGAAGCTTTCTTT. It specifies CASRTGVAEAFF. This chain links TRBV19 with TRBJ1-1, with D maybe TRBD1 (5 bases). CDR1 is LNHDA, CDR2 SQIVND, per germline (reference sequence). The CDR3 runs 12 residues. Trimming shortened V by 6 bases and J by 6 bases, and 11 bases separated the two germline ends.